This T cell receptor (beta chain) was found in a study of CD4 T cells in relation to SARS-CoV-2 and coronaviruses. Clones were sequenced by immunoSEQ multiplex PCR, and TCRdb holds only the in-frame ones, with some missing. The sample records 18,000 or so clones, 78% being singletons. Before the COVID-19 pandemic, during about 2011-2019, CD4+ T cells were taken from unexposed donors. The cells were cultured for less than twelve days before CD4+ T cells were isolated. Germline CDR1 is LGHDT and CDR2 is YNNKEL (reference sequence). Deletions cut 4 bases from V and 8 bases from J, with 18 bases between. The length of the CDR3 is 15 residues. Worth noting for this clone: Its target is unknown.

Sequencing input: CD4+ T cells from PBMCs, cultured in vitro. The TCR sequence derives from a human donor in good health. The chain couples TRBV3-1 (or the pseudogene TRBV3-2) to TRBJ1-5; D unclear. The CDR3 bases are TGTGCCAGCAGCCTGGGTATCTCGGGAGGGAAGCCCCAGCATTTT. Translated, it gives CASSLGISGGKPQHF.